Presented here are 26 T cell receptor beta chains from one specimen sequenced in a study of response to subunit inactivated influenza vaccine. TCRdb re-called the RT-PCR reads with MiXCR, one entry per CDR3 protein. The sample consists of about 240,000 distinct CDR3 sequences, 12% of them appearing once. The sample in question was non-naive T cells sorted from PBMCs, obtained less than 15 days before vaccination. The receptors here all came from a man between 50 and 59 years old who received an inactivated influenza vaccine.

This clonotype turned up a few times. The gene calls are TRBV5-6 and TRBJ1-1; D is possibly TRBD1 (6 bases). Trimming stripped 0 bases from V and 6 bases from J, with 18 bases between. Germline assignment: CDR1 SGHDT and CDR2 YYEEEE. This CDR3 is built from 16 residues. In DNA form, the CDR3 reads TGTGCCAGCAGCTTGGCCGGTTTCGGGGGCAACGCTGAAGCTTTCTTT. This codes for CASSLAGFGGNAEAFF.

This clonotype was picked up a small number of times. V and J are TRBV20-1 and TRBJ2-7; 8 positions match TRBD2. The germline CDR1 and CDR2 sequences are DFQATT and SNEGSKA (reference sequence). The CDR3 is 15 amino acids. Germline trimming cut 0 bases from V and 0 bases from J; bases unmatched to any gene: 4. CDR3 bases: TGCAGTGCTAGAGATCACGGGAGGGCCTCCTACGAGCAGTACTTC. It yields the protein CSARDHGRASYEQYF.

Ten or more counts support this clonotype. V gene TRBV20-1 combines with J gene TRBJ2-5; a possible D gene is TRBD2 (6 bases). This CDR3 contains 13 residues. The ends were cut back, 4 bases at V and 6 bases at J, with 15 bases in the middle. Germline V CDR1 and CDR2: DFQATT, SNEGSKA (reference sequence). Here the CDR3 reads CSATVLATKTQYF. The CDR3, as DNA: TGCAGTGCTACCGTACTAGCTACAAAGACCCAGTACTTC.

This clonotype was recorded a few times. This chain connects TRBV7-9 to TRBJ2-1; unclear D gene. The CDR3 consists of 14 residues. Germline assignment: CDR1 SEHNR and CDR2 FQNEAQ (reference sequence). Trimming cost V 5 bases and J 5 bases, with 13 bases left between them. CDR3 loop: CASSPTVGDNEQFF. In DNA form, the CDR3 reads TGTGCCAGCAGCCCGACGGTCGGCGACAATGAGCAGTTCTTC.

The sample holds a few counts of this clonotype. The V call is TRBV20-1, the J call TRBJ2-1; the match to TRBD2 covers 10 bases. This CDR3 is built from 16 residues. Germline trimming cut 1 base from V and 0 bases from J; bases unmatched to any gene: 3. Germline V CDR1 and CDR2: DFQATT, SNEGSKA (reference sequence). CDR3 loop: CSARVAGGFSYNEQFF. In nucleotides, the CDR3 is TGCAGTGCTAGAGTAGCGGGAGGTTTCTCCTACAATGAGCAGTTCTTC.

The CDR3: CASSHRYEQFF. The CDR3 region has the DNA TGTGCCAGCAGCCACAGGTATGAGCAGTTCTTC. The chain employs TRBV7-2 and TRBJ2-1; tentatively, D is TRBD1 (5 bases). Trimming cost V 5 bases and J 8 bases, with 7 bases left between them. CDR3 size: 11 residues. Germline values: CDR1 SGHTA, CDR2 FQGNSA.

This clonotype turned up a few times. The chain employs TRBV7-2 and TRBJ2-7; 14 nucleotides line up with TRBD2. CDR3 length: 16 residues. In germline, CDR1 is SGHTA, CDR2 FQGNSA. V trimming: 8 bases; J trimming: 7 bases; junction bases outside the gene matches: 13. This chain's CDR3 is CASARTGTSGSGEQYF. The CDR3, as DNA: TGTGCCAGCGCAAGAACCGGGACTAGCGGGAGTGGAGAGCAGTACTTC.

This clonotype was counted only a few times. V usage is TRBV27 and J usage is TRBJ2-3; possibly TRBD2 for D (6 bases). There are 14 residues in the CDR3. The germline V gene encodes CDR1 MNHEY and CDR2 SMNVEV (reference sequence). V lost 3 bases and J 5 bases, leaving 12 bases between the germline ends. In DNA, the CDR3 is TGTGCCAGCAGTTTTCGGGGGATGGGAGATACGCAGTATTTT. Its translation is CASSFRGMGDTQYF.

The chain joins TRBV6-1 to TRBJ1-1; D possibly corresponds to TRBD1 (5 bases). The germline CDR1 and CDR2 sequences are MNHNS and SASEGT. The CDR3 sequence is 14 residues long. Trimming shortened V by 8 bases and J by 2 bases, and 15 bases separated the two germline ends. Here the CDR3 reads CASRTTGLNTEAFF. The CDR3 nucleotides read TGTGCCAGCCGGACTACAGGACTTAACACTGAAGCTTTCTTT.

V gene TRBV7-9 combines with J gene TRBJ1-1; TRBD1 matches 9 bases. Germline V gives CDR1 SEHNR, CDR2 FQNEAQ (reference sequence). The CDR3 consists of 15 residues. V dropped 2 bases and J dropped 4; count of bases not matched to a gene: 5. The CDR3 reads CASSLPDRGSTEAFF. The CDR3 bases are TGTGCCAGCAGCTTACCGGACAGGGGATCCACTGAAGCTTTCTTT.

Turning to this clonotype: A much larger clone lies a single base off, so this may be a read error. This sequence joins TRBV28 and TRBJ2-3; D is undetermined. V was shortened by 8 bases and J by 4 bases, with 13 bases between the two germline ends. Germline V CDR1 and CDR2: MDHEN, SYDVKM. The CDR3 runs to 13 residues. The CDR3 reads CASRAQSADTQYF. The CDR3 coding sequence is TGTGCCAGCCGCGCTCAGAGCGCAGATACGCAGTATTTT.

This sequence joins TRBV25-1 and TRBJ2-7; D uncertain. The V and J ends lost 4 bases and 5 bases respectively, with 9 bases between them. The CDR3 consists of 12 residues. Germline CDR1 is MGHDK and CDR2 is SYGVNS. The CDR3 is CASSGGRHEQYF. As DNA, the CDR3 is TGTGCCAGCAGTGGCGGAAGACACGAGCAGTACTTC.

CDR3 DNA: TGTGCCAGCAGTTCCGGGACAGCGAGCTCCTACAATGAGCAGTTCTTC. This encodes CASSSGTASSYNEQFF. The J gene is TRBJ2-1, the V gene TRBV28, with 7 nucleotides matching TRBD1. V gave up 4 bases and J gave up 0 bases; unmatched junction bases: 6. Germline CDR1 MDHEN, CDR2 SYDVKM. The CDR3 sequence is 16 residues long. Drawing the rest from reference TRBV28 and TRBJ2-1, the complete variable domain is DVKVTQSSRYLVKRTGEKVFLECVQDMDHENMFWYRQDPGLGLRLIYFSYDVKMKEKGDIPEGYSVSREKKERFSLILESASTNQTSMYLCASSSGTASSYNEQFFGPGTRLTVL.

This clonotype was picked up a small number of times. This chain links TRBV6-2 or TRBV6-3 with TRBJ2-1; D is ambiguous. The V gene lost 9 bases and the J gene lost 4 bases, with 22 bases spanning the gap. The CDR3 spans 16 residues. CDR1 is MNHEY, CDR2 SVGEGT, per germline. In DNA, the CDR3 is TGTGCCAGAAGTAACCCCAAAGGGTCGGCATACAATGAGCAGTTCTTC. This sequence encodes CARSNPKGSAYNEQFF.

This clonotype showed up just a few times. The chain recombines TRBV6-5 with TRBJ2-2, with D tentatively TRBD1 (6 bases). This CDR3 is 16 amino acids long. Germline lookup yields CDR1 MNHEY and CDR2 SVGAGI. V was shortened by 3 bases and J by 7 bases, with 18 bases between the two germline ends. CDR3 protein: CASSYSGTRVVGELFF. The CDR3 DNA reads as TGTGCCAGCAGTTATTCCGGGACACGGGTTGTCGGGGAGCTGTTTTTT.

Ten or more counts support this clonotype. This chain uses TRBV12-3 or TRBV12-4 with TRBJ1-5; 7 nucleotides match TRBD1. This CDR3 region has 16 residues. With V trimmed by 2 bases and J by 0 bases, 4 bases remained unmatched. The CDR3 reads CASSLRGPDSNQPQHF. The CDR3 DNA follows: TGTGCCAGCAGTTTAAGGGGGCCCGATAGCAATCAGCCCCAGCATTTT.

This clonotype was recorded a few times. The V call is TRBV20-1, the J call TRBJ1-1; perhaps TRBD1 as D (6 bases). The CDR3 is 15 amino acids. Looked up from germline, CDR1 is DFQATT and CDR2 is SNEGSKA (reference sequence). Trimming pared 0 bases from V and 0 bases from J, leaving 11 bases between. The CDR3 DNA reads as TGCAGTGCTAGAGATGGGGGGCGGATGAACACTGAAGCTTTCTTT. Translating gives CSARDGGRMNTEAFF.

There are a few counts of this clonotype. V gene TRBV10-3 combines with J gene TRBJ2-1; weak D call: TRBD2 (5 bases). Germline V lookup: CDR1 ENHRY, CDR2 SYGVKD. The CDR3 sequence is 14 residues long. V was cut by 4 bases and J by 7 bases, with 14 bases left in between. CDR3 sequence: CAISGIGRRNEQFF. The CDR3 bases are TGTGCCATCAGTGGAATTGGCAGGAGGAATGAGCAGTTCTTC.

This clonotype was detected only a few times. The V and J genes are TRBV4-2 and TRBJ2-5; 9 nucleotides align to TRBD1. CDR1 and CDR2 from the germline V gene are LGHNA and YNFKEQ. CDR3 length: 15 amino acids. After removal of 0 bases from V and 6 bases from J, the junction contained 5 bases not matched to a gene. DNA of the CDR3: TGTGCCAGCAGCCAAGATTGGGGACAGGGAAAGACCCAGTACTTC. Encoded protein: CASSQDWGQGKTQYF.

V gene TRBV6-2 or TRBV6-3 combines with J gene TRBJ2-5, with D hard to call. The V end lost 6 bases, the J end lost 1 base, and 12 bases lay between the germline ends. Germline loops: CDR1 MNHEY, CDR2 SVGEGT. The CDR3 runs to 14 residues. Here the CDR3 reads CASRRSWSQETQYF. The DNA of the CDR3 is TGTGCCAGCAGGAGGTCGTGGTCCCAAGAGACCCAGTACTTC.

This clonotype was found many times. The chain uses TRBV5-1 and TRBJ2-3; 9 nucleotides agree with TRBD2. The germline CDR1 and CDR2 sequences are SGHRS and YFSETQ. Trimming removed 0 bases from V and 1 base from J; junction bases left unmatched: 6. The CDR3 is 17 residues long. The CDR3 nucleotides are TGCGCCAGCAGCTTGGATACTGGGACTAGCCGCACAGATACGCAGTATTTT. Translated, it gives CASSLDTGTSRTDTQYF.

This clonotype has a handful of counts. The chain couples TRBV7-6 to TRBJ1-4; a weak D match, TRBD1 (5 bases). Germline lookup yields CDR1 SGHVS and CDR2 FNYEAQ. Trimming shortened V by 2 bases and J by 2 bases, and 9 bases separated the two germline ends. CDR3 length: 15 amino acids. The CDR3 here is CASSLSGGTNEKLFF. CDR3 nucleotide sequence: TGTGCCAGCAGCTTAAGCGGGGGGACTAATGAAAAACTGTTTTTT.

This clonotype was recorded at least ten times. The chain combines TRBV5-1 with TRBJ2-7; 8 bases match TRBD1. Trimming removed 2 bases from V and 5 bases from J; junction bases left unmatched: 9. CDR3 length equals 15 residues. CDR1 is SGHRS and CDR2 is YFSETQ in the germline V gene. The DNA for the CDR3 is TGCGCCAGCAGCTTTATGGCAGGGACAGGACACGAGCAGTACTTC. Its protein is CASSFMAGTGHEQYF. Supplemented by reference TRBV5-1 and TRBJ2-7, the full variable domain reads KAGVTQTPRYLIKTRGQQVTLSCSPISGHRSVSWYQQTPGQGLQFLFEYFSETQRNKGNFPGRFSGRQFSNSRSEMNVSTLELGDSALYLCASSFMAGTGHEQYFGPGTRLTVT.

The V and J genes are TRBV5-4 and TRBJ2-1; 9 nucleotides align to TRBD2. Germline lookup yields CDR1 SGHNT and CDR2 YYREEE (reference sequence). J lost 8 bases, V lost 0 bases, and 9 bases had no gene match. This CDR3 is 16 amino acids long. This CDR3 reads CASSLDRGGRGHEQFF. CDR3 bases: TGTGCCAGCAGCTTGGATCGGGGCGGGAGGGGCCATGAGCAGTTCTTC.

This clonotype was detected only a few times. DNA of the CDR3: TGTGCCAGCAGCCGCAGGGGGACTAGCGGGAGTAGGATGTATTTT. Residues: CASSRRGTSGSRMYF. The J gene is TRBJ2-3, the V gene TRBV5-6; 14 nucleotides line up with TRBD2. After removal of 4 bases from V and 14 bases from J, the junction contained 12 bases not matched to a gene. Germline values: CDR1 SGHDT, CDR2 YYEEEE. The CDR3 totals 15 residues.

This clonotype was counted many times. The chain recombines TRBV20-1 with TRBJ2-7; D unresolved. The ends were cut back, 0 bases at V and 0 bases at J, with 9 bases in the middle. Germline CDR1 DFQATT, CDR2 SNEGSKA (reference sequence). The CDR3 runs to 14 residues. For the CDR3, the DNA is TGCAGTGCTAGAGATTCCAGACACTCCTACGAGCAGTACTTC. It translates to CSARDSRHSYEQYF.